The TCR beta chain described here comes from a study of OX40 agonist ivuxolimab in advanced cancers. CDR3 length: 13 residues. V lost 6 bases to trimming and J lost 8 bases, with 16 bases between them. The germline gives CDR1 WNHNN, CDR2 SYGVQD (reference sequence). Details on this clone: Its antigen is currently unknown.

Data came from immunoSEQ multiplex PCR; TCRdb stores just in-frame clones and leaves some out. There are approximately 60,000 clones in the sample; roughly 83% occur only once, and approximately 0.64% lies in the top ten. Points from the study as a whole: On average, CD8+ T cells had more expanded clones than CD4+. Specificity for antigen went undetermined in the expanded peripheral T cells. Part of the nonresponder group also had normalized T-cell clonal expansion that was low.

Material: CD4+ or CD8+ T cells sorted from blood, obtained in a trial of the OX40 agonist ivuxolimab. This receptor was taken from an adult with an advanced solid tumor such as melanoma, head and neck, liver or kidney cancer. The V call is TRBV10-1, the J call TRBJ1-1; maybe TRBD1 (5 bases). DNA for the CDR3: TGCGCCAGCAGCACCGGGACCCGCGGAGAAGCTTTCTTT. Encoded protein: CASSTGTRGEAFF.